This T cell receptor (beta chain) comes out of a study of T cell responses to AZD1222 COVID-19 vaccine. As for the study in general: Some second doses came at about 4 weeks and others at about 12 weeks; these were pooled.

This CDR3 spans 14 amino acids. CDR1 PRHDT and CDR2 FYEKMQ come from the germline V gene (reference sequence). The J segment lost 1 base and the V segment lost 3 bases, leaving 0 bases of the junction unmatched. About this clone itself: Its antigen is as yet unknown.

General observations from the study: Across spike, vaccine-associated CD4 TCRs were found, dominant at 160-218 and 743-854.

Profiled with immunoSEQ multiplex PCR; TCRdb holds only in-frame clones, not every one. The sample gives about 150,000 clones, 70% to 90% of which show up once; around 7.8% is in the top ten. V gene TRBV13 combines with J gene TRBJ1-5; 7 bases map to TRBD1. The sample here was peripheral blood, taken on day 0 of AZD1222 vaccination. The receptor was derived from an adult in good health. CDR3: CASSLGQSNQPQHF. Written as DNA, the CDR3 is TGTGCCAGCAGCTTGGGACAGAGCAATCAGCCCCAGCATTTT.